The rows below give T cell receptor beta chains drawn from one sample of a study of HIV-infected patients and healthy controls. In TCRdb, the 5' RACE reads were re-called with MiXCR into one record per CDR3 protein. In the table there are some 6,200 distinct CDR3 sequences, under 25% of which are singletons. The sample was blood, taken before antiretroviral therapy. These receptors were taken from an adult with HIV infection. The conserved cysteine and the conserved F or W are not part of the CDR3 here. Each record gives: V gene, J gene, CDR3 protein.

V: TRBV11-2; J: TRBJ1-1; CDR3: ASSQGVNTEAF
V: TRBV5-4; J: TRBJ1-2; CDR3: ASSWRGQGNYGYT
V: TRBV11-2; J: TRBJ2-7; CDR3: ASSFPLGGGPDEQY
V: TRBV28; J: TRBJ2-5; CDR3: ASSSGELNQETQY
V: TRBV12-3/TRBV12-4; J: TRBJ2-2; CDR3: ASSFGVTGELF
V: TRBV2; J: TRBJ1-1; CDR3: ASSPGAPNTEAF
V: TRBV12-3/TRBV12-4; J: TRBJ2-7; CDR3: ASSFQREQY
V: TRBV6-5; J: TRBJ2-5; CDR3: ASSYSASGAETQY
V: TRBV10-3; J: TRBJ2-3; CDR3: AISEPRESGTDTQY
V: TRBV13; J: TRBJ2-2; CDR3: ASSLPTGENTGELF
V: TRBV27; J: TRBJ2-7; CDR3: ASSLLGTGLYEQY
V: TRBV3-1; J: TRBJ1-1; CDR3: ASSQKGRKKGNTEAF
V: TRBV12-3/TRBV12-4; J: TRBJ2-3; CDR3: ASSGRMTSTDTQY
V: TRBV7-9; J: TRBJ1-1; CDR3: ASSLGPGQRNTEAF
V: TRBV7-2; J: TRBJ2-1; CDR3: ASSLLLADYNEQF
V: TRBV3-1; J: TRBJ1-1; CDR3: ASSPVGRVGTEAF
V: TRBV6-6; J: TRBJ1-5; CDR3: AIRSGYSNQPQH
V: TRBV7-2; J: TRBJ1-2; CDR3: ASSLGGNRDYGYT
V: TRBV5-1; J: TRBJ2-3; CDR3: ASSLEQGADTQY
V: TRBV7-6; J: TRBJ2-2; CDR3: ASSLDPTGTPTGEMF
V: TRBV27; J: TRBJ2-1; CDR3: ASSFGEPGEQF
V: TRBV7-9; J: TRBJ2-7; CDR3: ASTPPGGTEQY
V: TRBV30; J: TRBJ2-7; CDR3: AWSVPEQY
V: TRBV12-3/TRBV12-4; J: TRBJ1-2; CDR3: ASSSRRDRNGYT
V: TRBV20-1; J: TRBJ2-2; CDR3: SARAQATGELF
V: TRBV6-1; J: TRBJ1-5; CDR3: ASSEHDWWRGGPQH
V: TRBV6-6; J: TRBJ1-6; CDR3: ASSPRDGGHSPLH
V: TRBV7-9; J: TRBJ1-4; CDR3: ASSFLGEKLF
V: TRBV3-1; J: TRBJ2-5; CDR3: ASSQEYRGRLQETQY
V: TRBV4-1; J: TRBJ2-7; CDR3: ASSQVTGWVGGQY
V: TRBV5-1; J: TRBJ2-4; CDR3: ASSFEVQEALSKNIQY
V: TRBV25-1; J: TRBJ1-6; CDR3: ASSESGGGRPLH
V: TRBV4-3; J: TRBJ2-2; CDR3: ASSQDVRTGRAGELF
V: TRBV18; J: TRBJ2-4; CDR3: ASSPLQGAETDIQY
V: TRBV7-7; J: TRBJ2-1; CDR3: ASGGSSYNEQF
V: TRBV10-2; J: TRBJ2-7; CDR3: ASSQQRGYEQY
V: TRBV7-6; J: TRBJ1-1; CDR3: ASSSDTNTEAF
V: TRBV19; J: TRBJ2-7; CDR3: ASSIDLGRAYEQY
V: TRBV4-2; J: TRBJ1-1; CDR3: ASSPMGRTPLNTEAF
V: TRBV18; J: TRBJ2-5; CDR3: ASSSEQETQY
V: TRBV14; J: TRBJ1-2; CDR3: ASSAPGQGMRGYT
V: TRBV5-1; J: TRBJ2-1; CDR3: ASSLIRGPQVHEQF
V: TRBV2; J: TRBJ2-5; CDR3: ASSEQEETQY
V: TRBV12-5; J: TRBJ2-7; CDR3: ASRPDIFPYEQY
V: TRBV20-1; J: TRBJ2-3; CDR3: SASKAQAQISTDTQY
V: TRBV27; J: TRBJ2-7; CDR3: ASSLRPGGEQY
V: TRBV6-5; J: TRBJ2-7; CDR3: ASSYQQAEPNYEQY
V: TRBV27; J: TRBJ1-4; CDR3: ASSPGGAGEKLF
V: TRBV12-3/TRBV12-4; J: TRBJ1-4; CDR3: ASSPIGDWSTNEKLF
V: TRBV18; J: TRBJ2-1; CDR3: ASSPLDEQF
V: TRBV9; J: TRBJ2-2; CDR3: ASSPTEGLAGGSGELF
V: TRBV11-2; J: TRBJ1-3; CDR3: ASSFGTAVSGNTIY
V: TRBV19; J: TRBJ1-5; CDR3: ASSITGSSNQPQH
V: TRBV7-9; J: TRBJ2-3; CDR3: ASSLSSSGGPDTQY
V: TRBV9; J: TRBJ2-1; CDR3: ASSVVYSVYNEQF
V: TRBV15; J: TRBJ2-1; CDR3: ATSSYGQYNEQF
V: TRBV18; J: TRBJ2-2; CDR3: ASSLGQTGTGELF
V: TRBV5-1; J: TRBJ1-2; CDR3: ASSLEGALANYGYT
V: TRBV30; J: TRBJ1-2; CDR3: AWSPGQGSLGYT
V: TRBV13; J: TRBJ2-3; CDR3: ASSLVRAGFTDTQY